This T cell receptor (beta chain) was observed in a study of shared clonotypes between healthy human individuals. Findings of the study overall: Among the subsets, naive ones generally showed larger estimated richness than memory ones. Approximately 5.3% was the fraction of naive CD4 clonotypes found shared across a few donors. Lower generation probabilities were found for non-shared clonotypes than for those shared by all four donors.

As for this clone: The antigen is undetermined.

Profiling relied on immunoSEQ multiplex PCR, and the TCRdb table lists in-frame clones only, not all of them. The table records 2 million to 2.5 million clones, approximately 93% of them present only once. The investigators split CD4+ cells into a CD45RA+ naive subset and a CD45RA-negative memory subset. The CDR3 totals 14 residues. The chain is built from TRBV21-1 and TRBJ2-4. TRBV21-1 is a listed pseudogene. This TCR was sampled from a man aged 18-30 years in good health. Some clones in this sample may be carry-over from other donors' samples. Sequenced: naive CD4+ T cells from PBMCs. Stated subset: CD45RA+ positively selected. Written as DNA, the CDR3 is TGTGCCAGCACCCAGGGGGGGGTGGGAAACATTCAGTACTTC. It codes for CASTQGGVGNIQYF.